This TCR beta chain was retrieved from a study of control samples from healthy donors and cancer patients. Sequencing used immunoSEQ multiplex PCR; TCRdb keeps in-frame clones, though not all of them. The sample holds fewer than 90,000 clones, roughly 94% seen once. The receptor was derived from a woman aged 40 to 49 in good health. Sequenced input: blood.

CDR3 bases: TGTGCCAGCAGTTACTCGATGAGGGACTCCCTCTATGGCTACACCTTC. This encodes CASSYSMRDSLYGYTF. V usage is TRBV6-6 and J usage is TRBJ1-2, with D perhaps TRBD1 (5 bases). CDR3 length: 16 amino acids. Germline CDR1 MNHNY, CDR2 SVGAGI (reference sequence). The germline V and J ends were trimmed by 0 bases and 4 bases, with 15 bases remaining between them.